The clone carrying this TCR beta chain has a handful of counts. Its antigen is undetermined. The sample comes from a study of response to subunit inactivated influenza vaccine. TCRdb reprocessed the RT-PCR reads with MiXCR, giving one entry per CDR3 protein. Here the sample spans 590,000 or so distinct CDR3 sequences, 14% being singletons. Trimming took 4 bases from V and 0 from J, leaving 20 bases between them. There are 17 residues in the CDR3. Germline CDR1 and CDR2: SGHRS and YFSETQ. Study results and limitations: After each seasonal influenza vaccination, few new T cells are recruited, the authors suggested.

Sequencing was performed on PBMCs from blood, taken 14 to 15 days before vaccination. The chain couples TRBV5-1 to TRBJ2-7, with D perhaps TRBD1 (5 bases). This sequence originates from a middle-aged man who received an inactivated influenza vaccine. The CDR3 region is CASSPLGPGKVSYEQYF. The CDR3 DNA follows: TGCGCCAGCAGCCCCCTGGGCCCAGGGAAAGTCTCCTACGAGCAGTACTTC.